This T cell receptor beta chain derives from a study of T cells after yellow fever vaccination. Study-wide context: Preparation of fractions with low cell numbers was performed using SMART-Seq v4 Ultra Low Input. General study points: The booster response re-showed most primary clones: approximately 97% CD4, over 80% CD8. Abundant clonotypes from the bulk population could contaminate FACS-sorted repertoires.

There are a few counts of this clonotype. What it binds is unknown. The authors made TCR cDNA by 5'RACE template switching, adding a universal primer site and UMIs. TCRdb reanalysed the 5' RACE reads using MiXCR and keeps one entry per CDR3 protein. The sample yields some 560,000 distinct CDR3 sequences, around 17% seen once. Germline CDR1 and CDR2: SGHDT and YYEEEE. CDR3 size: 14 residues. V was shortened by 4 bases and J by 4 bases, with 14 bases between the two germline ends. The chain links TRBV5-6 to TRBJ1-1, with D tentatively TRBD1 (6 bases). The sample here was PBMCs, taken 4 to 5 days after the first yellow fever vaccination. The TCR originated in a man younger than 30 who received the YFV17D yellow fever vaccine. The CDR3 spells CASSIGRGGTEAFF. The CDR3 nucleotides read TGTGCCAGCAGCATCGGCAGGGGCGGCACTGAAGCTTTCTTT.